A single sample gave rise to the 15 T cell receptor beta chains below, sequenced in a study of glioma-infiltrating T cells. Amplification of TCR alpha and beta CDR3 regions from RNA used iRepertoire nested multiplex PCR. MiXCR, run by TCRdb on the multiplex PCR reads, gives a single entry per CDR3 protein. The table has 93,000 or so distinct CDR3 sequences, approximately 28% seen once; the top ten hold 44%. The sample comprised glioma tissue, nonneoplastic brain tissue, or PBMCs (not recorded which). The receptor source for this set is a human donor with low-grade glioma or glioblastoma, undergoing nonglioma brain surgery, or in good health (not recorded which).

This clonotype was detected many times. V and J are TRBV20-1 and TRBJ2-7; D not certain. This CDR3 region has 14 residues. Germline CDR1 and CDR2: DFQATT and SNEGSKA (reference sequence). V dropped 7 bases and J dropped 2 bases, with 18 bases sitting between them. The CDR3 bases are TGCAGTGTCCTCGAAACTAATGCTGCCTACGAGCAGTACTTC. Translation: CSVLETNAAYEQYF.

This sequence joins TRBV5-4 and TRBJ1-1; D remains ambiguous. The CDR3 totals 15 residues. Germline CDR1 is SGHNT and CDR2 is YYREEE (reference sequence). The V end was cut by 0 bases, the J end by 0 bases, with 9 bases between. This chain's CDR3 is CASSLVETVNTEAFF. Written as DNA, the CDR3 is TGTGCCAGCAGCTTGGTAGAGACGGTGAACACTGAAGCTTTCTTT.

Comments on this clonotype: With a much larger clone just one base away, this may be a read error. The CDR3 loop reads CASSLGTGVPYYEQYF. The CDR3 DNA reads as TGTGCCAGCAGTTTAGGGACAGGGGTTCCCTACTACGAGCAGTACTTC. The V call is TRBV3-1, the J call TRBJ2-7; TRBD1 matches 10 bases. Germline trimming cut 6 bases from V and 3 bases from J; bases unmatched to any gene: 11. The CDR3 sequence is 16 residues long. The germline V gene encodes CDR1 LGHDT and CDR2 YNNKEL (reference sequence).

This clonotype was seen many times. The V and J genes are TRBV18 and TRBJ1-1; 8 nucleotides agree with TRBD1. The CDR3 length is 14 residues. Germline V CDR1 and CDR2: KGHSH, LQKENI. V shed 6 bases, J shed 8 bases, and the junction held 11 bases outside the gene matches. The CDR3 DNA is TGTGCCAGCTCTACTGCACAGGGGGAGAGGGAAGCTTTCTTT. Encoded protein: CASSTAQGEREAFF.

With regard to this clonotype: Given a much more abundant clone one base away, this may be a read error. This sequence joins TRBV4-1 and TRBJ2-1; no clear D. The ends were cut back, 2 bases at V and 2 bases at J, with 10 bases in the middle. CDR3 length: 15 amino acids. Germline V gives CDR1 MGHRA, CDR2 YSYEKL. In DNA form, the CDR3 reads TGCGCCAGCAGCCAATATCGGACCACCTACAATGAGCAGTTCTTC. Encoded protein: CASSQYRTTYNEQFF.

The table lists this clonotype with a few counts. This sequence joins TRBV9 and TRBJ2-3; 12 positions match TRBD2. From germline, CDR1 is SGDLS and CDR2 YYNGEE. The CDR3 loop spans 15 amino acids. V gave up 5 bases and J gave up 4 bases; unmatched junction bases: 5. The CDR3 coding sequence is TGTGCCAGCAGACGGACTAGCGGGGAAGCAGATACGCAGTATTTT. Its translation: CASRRTSGEADTQYF.

This chain joins TRBV29-1 and TRBJ1-1; a possible D gene is TRBD1 (5 bases). V lost 7 bases, J lost 8 bases, and 11 bases lay in between. This CDR3 contains 10 residues. Germline V gene lookup returns CDR1 SQVTM and CDR2 ANQGSEA. The CDR3 region has the DNA TGCAGCGCGGCAGGGCCGGAAGCTTTCTTT. As protein: CSAAGPEAFF. Variable domain in full (rest from reference TRBV29-1 and TRBJ1-1): SAVISQKPSRDICQRGTSLTIQCQVDSQVTMMFWYRQQPGQSLTLIATANQGSEATYESGFVIDKFPISRPNLTFSTLTVSNMSPEDSSIYLCSAAGPEAFFGQGTRLTVV.

The chain uses TRBV19 and TRBJ2-7; 7 nucleotides line up with TRBD1. With 4 bases clipped from V and 3 bases from J, the junction kept 6 bases outside the gene matches. From germline, CDR1 is LNHDA and CDR2 SQIVND (reference sequence). This CDR3 has 14 residues. CDR3 sequence reads: CASSKRQGNYEQYF. CDR3 DNA: TGTGCCAGTAGTAAGAGACAGGGCAACTACGAGCAGTACTTC.

This clonotype was seen ten or more times. CDR3 sequence (DNA): TGTGCCAGCACAGTGAAGCCAGCGGAGACCTACGAGCAGTACTTC. Its protein is CASTVKPAETYEQYF. The V call is TRBV6-1, the J call TRBJ2-7; TRBD2 is a possible D gene (5 bases). The CDR3 is made up of 15 amino acids. Germline CDR1 reads MNHNS; CDR2 reads SASEGT. Trimming cost V 7 bases and J 2 bases, with 18 bases left between them.

The rearrangement joins TRBV12-3 or TRBV12-4 to TRBJ1-5; D is ambiguous. Trimming removed 6 bases at V and 4 bases at J, with 10 bases between. The CDR3 runs to 13 residues. Written as DNA, the CDR3 is TGTGCCAGCAGCCTCCCCTTTAATCAGCCCCAGCATTTT. Encoded protein: CASSLPFNQPQHF.

This chain links TRBV19 with TRBJ1-5; no reliable D call. Germline V gives CDR1 LNHDA, CDR2 SQIVND (reference sequence). The CDR3 has 13 amino acids. V lost 5 bases, J lost 5 bases, and 10 bases lay in between. The CDR3 region is CASSREVDQPQHF. In DNA, the CDR3 is TGTGCCAGTAGTCGGGAGGTTGATCAGCCCCAGCATTTT.

In this sample, this clonotype turned up many times. The DNA of the CDR3 is TGTGCCAGCAGCTTCCCAGGCAGTGCGTCTCCTGGAAACACCATATATTTT. Protein: CASSFPGSASPGNTIYF. This chain uses TRBV7-9 with TRBJ1-3, with D unresolved. Germline V lookup: CDR1 SEHNR, CDR2 FQNEAQ (reference sequence). Trimming cost V 3 bases and J 2 bases, with 17 bases left between them. The CDR3 is made up of 17 amino acids.

This chain uses TRBV29-1 with TRBJ1-2; tentative D call: TRBD1 (5 bases). Germline assignment: CDR1 SQVTM and CDR2 ANQGSEA. V lost 6 bases and J 5 bases, leaving 16 bases between the germline ends. There are 13 residues in the CDR3. CDR3 bases: TGCAGCGTGGGGGAGACCTCGGGTTATGGCTACACCTTC. Encoded protein: CSVGETSGYGYTF.

For this clonotype: A much larger clone differs by one base, so this may be a read error. The chain carries TRBV15 and TRBJ2-2; TRBD2 matches 8 bases. The CDR3 runs 15 residues. The V and J ends lost 0 bases and 10 bases, in that order; junction bases with no gene match: 7. Germline assignment: CDR1 LNHNV and CDR2 YYDKDF (reference sequence). As DNA, the CDR3 is TGTGCCACCAGCAGAGATCGGGAGGGGCCCCTGGAGCTGTTTTTT. As protein: CATSRDREGPLELFF. Filled out from reference TRBV15 and TRBJ2-2, the complete variable domain reads DAMVIQNPRYQVTQFGKPVTLSCSQTLNHNVMYWYQQKSSQAPKLLFHYYDKDFNNEADTPDNFQSRRPNTSFCFLDIRSPGLGDTAMYLCATSRDREGPLELFFGEGSRLTVL.

This clonotype has ten or more counts. The J gene is TRBJ2-2, the V gene TRBV6-1; unclear D gene. The germline CDR1 and CDR2 sequences are MNHNS and SASEGT. V was clipped by 1 base and J by 7 bases, with 19 bases between them. The CDR3 length is 17 residues. The CDR3 reads CASSEGIAGPGVGELFF. DNA of the CDR3: TGTGCCAGCAGTGAAGGAATAGCAGGTCCTGGGGTCGGGGAGCTGTTTTTT.